These 8 T cell receptor beta chains were sequenced from one sample in a study of Ad26.COV2.S vaccination and SARS-CoV-2 variants. Sequenced by immunoSEQ multiplex PCR; TCRdb stores in-frame clones only, minus some. Of a few hundred thousand clones in the sample, approximately 90% were seen once. Treatment given: about 20 received Ad26.COV2.S at low or high dose, single or two shots; roughly five received placebo; per-sample allocation not given. Collection of the samples took place on day 63 after the first injection of vaccine or placebo. The material was peripheral blood, obtained in a trial of Ad26.COV2.S vaccine versus placebo. These TCRs come from a person between 18 and 60 years old who received the Ad26.COV2.S COVID-19 vaccine or a placebo.

The chain joins TRBV13 to TRBJ2-5; TRBD2 matches at 12 bases. The CDR3 runs to 16 residues. Per the germline V gene, CDR1 is PRHDT and CDR2 is FYEKMQ (reference sequence). V shed 4 bases and J 2 bases; nucleotides not matched to a gene: 5. This CDR3 reads CASSSLAGGLQETQYF. The DNA of the CDR3 is TGTGCCAGCAGCTCACTAGCGGGAGGACTTCAAGAGACCCAGTACTTC.

The CDR3 protein is CASSQGGLAGVETQYF. DNA of the CDR3: TGTGCCAGCAGCCAAGGGGGACTAGCGGGAGTAGAGACCCAGTACTTC. The chain carries TRBV3-1 (or the pseudogene TRBV3-2) and TRBJ2-5, with 14 bases identical to TRBD2. This CDR3 contains 16 residues. Germline CDR1 and CDR2: LGHDT and YNNKEL (reference sequence). Losses at the gene ends were 1 base for V and 4 bases for J; bases not matched to a gene: 2.

The V and J genes are TRBV5-1 and TRBJ2-7, with D maybe TRBD2 (5 bases). CDR3 length equals 13 residues. The V end lost 4 bases, the J end lost 6 bases, and 14 bases lay between the germline ends. CDR1 is SGHRS, CDR2 YFSETQ, per germline. CDR3 in amino acids: CASSQEWSGEQYF. CDR3 coding DNA: TGCGCCAGCAGCCAGGAATGGAGCGGCGAGCAGTACTTC.

This rearrangement joins TRBV19 to TRBJ1-5; D remains unclear. V was cut by 3 bases and J by 3 bases, with 9 bases left in between. The CDR3 runs 14 residues. The germline gives CDR1 LNHDA, CDR2 SQIVND (reference sequence). The CDR3 DNA is TGTGCCAGTAGTATTGTACAGAACAATCAGCCCCAGCATTTT. Translating gives CASSIVQNNQPQHF.

J is TRBJ2-1 and V is TRBV5-4; D is unresolved. V was cut by 0 bases and J by 6 bases, with 7 bases left in between. The CDR3 consists of 13 residues. The germline V gene has CDR1 SGHNT and CDR2 YYREEE (reference sequence). This CDR3 is CASSLGRANEQFF. CDR3 coding DNA: TGTGCCAGCAGCTTGGGCAGAGCCAATGAGCAGTTCTTC.

This rearrangement joins TRBV19 to TRBJ1-1, with 7 bases identical to TRBD1. This CDR3 has 14 residues. The junction had 8 bases not matched to a gene; V was cut back by 6 bases and J by 4 bases. Germline values: CDR1 LNHDA, CDR2 SQIVND (reference sequence). The CDR3 loop is CASSYQGVSTEAFF. CDR3 nucleotides: TGTGCCAGTAGCTACCAGGGGGTAAGCACTGAAGCTTTCTTT. The whole variable domain, remainder taken from reference TRBV19 and TRBJ1-1, is DGGITQSPKYLFRKEGQNVTLSCEQNLNHDAMYWYRQDPGQGLRLIYYSQIVNDFQKGDIAEGYSVSREKKESFPLTVTSAQKNPTAFYLCASSYQGVSTEAFFGQGTRLTVV.

The chain is built from TRBV27 and TRBJ1-5; maybe TRBD1 (6 bases). This CDR3 is built from 14 residues. In germline, CDR1 is MNHEY, CDR2 SMNVEV (reference sequence). Between the trimmed V and J ends, which lost 6 bases and 3 bases, there was a span of 12 bases. The CDR3 DNA follows: TGTGCCAGCAGCCTAACAGGGATCAATCAGCCCCAGCATTTT. Amino acid sequence: CASSLTGINQPQHF.

The chain combines TRBV4-3 with TRBJ2-4; D is uncertain. The germline V and J ends were trimmed by 1 base and 7 bases, with 11 bases remaining between them. The CDR3 loop spans 14 amino acids. Germline V CDR1 and CDR2: LGHNA, YSLEER. In DNA, the CDR3 is TGCGCCAGCAGCCAAGTCCCCCACGGGAACATTCAGTACTTC. Protein product: CASSQVPHGNIQYF.